These 29 T cell receptor beta chains came from one sample sequenced in a study of blood T cell repertoires in COVID-19 (dated by TCRdb to about 2020). The library was built by means of the immunoSEQ multiplex PCR assay. TCRdb re-hosts the immuneACCESS table, in-frame sequences only. Its copies lack some clones; in the studies checked, an unresolved V gene accounts for under half of them, and the cause for the rest is not known. This sample holds under 40,000 clones; 75% to 90% were observed only once. The biggest ten clones account for more than 14% of the sample. Input material: peripheral blood. The receptors originated from a man aged 45 to 65 with active or convalescent COVID-19.

The chain links TRBV27 to TRBJ2-2; 11 positions match TRBD2. CDR3 size: 16 residues. V shed 7 bases, J shed 7 bases, and the junction held 11 bases outside the gene matches. CDR1 is MNHEY, CDR2 SMNVEV, per germline (reference sequence). In DNA, the CDR3 is TGTGCCAGCACCCCTGGGACTAGCGGTGGAATCGGGGAGCTGTTTTTT. Translation gives CASTPGTSGGIGELFF.

The V call is TRBV5-4, the J call TRBJ2-7; tentatively, D is TRBD2 (5 bases). The CDR3 extends over 13 amino acids. Trimming cost V 1 base and J 2 bases, with 7 bases left between them. The V gene's germline CDR1 is SGHNT and CDR2 YYREEE (reference sequence). The CDR3 protein is CASSLRGAYEQYF. CDR3 sequence (DNA): TGTGCCAGCAGCTTGCGGGGAGCCTACGAGCAGTACTTC.

This sequence joins TRBV19 and TRBJ1-1, with no clear D. The CDR3 length is 16 residues. Germline V gene lookup returns CDR1 LNHDA and CDR2 SQIVND (reference sequence). The V end was cut by 2 bases, the J end by 1 base, with 14 bases between. In nucleotides, the CDR3 is TGTGCCAGTAGTATAACCTCGGGGATGAAGAACACTGAAGCTTTCTTT. It codes for CASSITSGMKNTEAFF. Combining the CDR3 with reference TRBV19 and TRBJ1-1 gives the whole variable domain DGGITQSPKYLFRKEGQNVTLSCEQNLNHDAMYWYRQDPGQGLRLIYYSQIVNDFQKGDIAEGYSVSREKKESFPLTVTSAQKNPTAFYLCASSITSGMKNTEAFFGQGTRLTVV.

The V gene is TRBV28, the J gene TRBJ1-2; 8 bases are a match to TRBD1. Germline V gene data show CDR1 as MDHEN and CDR2 as SYDVKM. The CDR3 consists of 14 residues. The V segment lost 7 bases and the J segment 3 bases; nucleotides outside the gene matches: 7. In DNA form, the CDR3 reads TGTGCCAGCAACACCGGACAGGGTTACTATGGCTACACCTTC. This encodes CASNTGQGYYGYTF.

V gene TRBV9 combines with J gene TRBJ1-6; 10 positions match TRBD1. V shed 4 bases and J 6 bases; nucleotides not matched to a gene: 4. Germline lookup yields CDR1 SGDLS and CDR2 YYNGEE. CDR3 length: 15 residues. CDR3 residues: CASSSGQGSNSPLHF. In DNA, the CDR3 is TGTGCCAGCAGCTCGGGACAGGGGAGTAATTCACCCCTCCACTTT.

This sequence joins TRBV7-8 and TRBJ2-2, with D unclear. This CDR3 region has 15 residues. Germline V gives CDR1 SGHVS, CDR2 FQNEAQ. V lost 0 bases and J lost 1, with 6 bases in between. CDR3 nucleotide sequence: TGTGCCAGCAGCTTAGCGGCCAGGAACACCGGGGAGCTGTTTTTT. Its translation is CASSLAARNTGELFF.

The chain uses TRBV3-1 (or the pseudogene TRBV3-2) and TRBJ1-6; D ambiguous. The CDR3 runs to 15 residues. The V gene lost 1 base and the J gene lost 7 bases, with 11 bases spanning the gap. Germline-derived CDR1 and CDR2 are LGHDT and YNNKEL (reference sequence). The DNA of the CDR3 is TGTGCCAGCAGCCAAGTTCTTGCAGGCAATTCACCCCTCCACTTT. This sequence encodes CASSQVLAGNSPLHF.

This clone was observed a single time. The V call is TRBV6-1, the J call TRBJ1-1, with no clear D. Germline V gives CDR1 MNHNS, CDR2 SASEGT. The CDR3 has 13 amino acids. Between the trimmed V and J ends, which lost 2 bases and 8 bases, there was a span of 12 bases. In DNA form, the CDR3 reads TGTGCCAGCAGTGAATTGTGGAGGCAGGAAGCTTTCTTT. Translating it yields CASSELWRQEAFF.

This clone has only a few counts. The chain uses TRBV27 and TRBJ2-1; 7 positions match TRBD2. Germline V gene lookup returns CDR1 MNHEY and CDR2 SMNVEV (reference sequence). There are 16 residues in the CDR3. J gave up 2 bases and V 2 bases, and 6 bases lay outside the gene matches. This CDR3 is CASSLLSGGPYNEQFF. DNA of the CDR3: TGTGCCAGCAGTTTACTTTCGGGGGGTCCCTACAATGAGCAGTTCTTC.

This clone has only a few counts. This chain uses TRBV14 with TRBJ2-2; 7 bases line up with TRBD1. This CDR3 is 16 amino acids long. The V and J ends lost 2 bases and 1 base, in that order; junction bases with no gene match: 4. Per the germline V gene, CDR1 is SGHDN and CDR2 is FVKESK. CDR3 bases: TGTGCCAGCAGCCAACGTCGGGACAGGAACACCGGGGAGCTGTTTTTT. Its protein is CASSQRRDRNTGELFF.

The count of this clone is one. The chain links TRBV9 to TRBJ1-3; possibly TRBD1 for D (6 bases). The germline V and J ends were trimmed by 0 bases and 4 bases, with 17 bases remaining between them. The CDR3 covers 17 residues. Per germline, CDR1 SGDLS and CDR2 YYNGEE. This CDR3 is CASSVAGRGVGGNTIYF. Here the CDR3 DNA reads TGTGCCAGCAGCGTAGCAGGCAGGGGTGTAGGAGGAAACACCATATATTTT.

The chain recombines TRBV16 with TRBJ1-4; D unresolved. The CDR3 runs to 14 residues. CDR1 is KGHSY and CDR2 is FQNENV in the germline V gene. V lost 0 bases, J lost 5 bases, and 7 bases lay in between. CDR3 residues: CASSQSSLNEKLFF. CDR3 nucleotides: TGTGCCAGCAGCCAATCATCCCTCAATGAAAAACTGTTTTTT.

This chain links TRBV7-9 with TRBJ2-7; D possibly corresponds to TRBD2 (6 bases). CDR1 and CDR2 (germline): SEHNR, FQNEAQ (reference sequence). V was shortened by 1 base and J by 2 bases, with 15 bases between the two germline ends. CDR3 length equals 16 residues. The CDR3 reads CASSLVVGGDTYEQYF. CDR3 nucleotide sequence: TGTGCCAGCAGCTTAGTCGTGGGCGGGGATACCTACGAGCAGTACTTC.

CDR3 residues: CASSLYGTDNQPQHF. CDR3 DNA: TGTGCCAGCAGTTTATACGGGACAGACAATCAGCCCCAGCATTTT. The chain couples TRBV6-5 to TRBJ1-5, with 7 bases fitting TRBD1. This CDR3 comprises 15 residues. CDR1 MNHEY and CDR2 SVGAGI come from the germline V gene. The trim removed 4 bases at V and 3 bases at J, leaving 6 bases unmatched.

The chain recombines TRBV24-1 with TRBJ2-3, with 9 positions matching TRBD1. This CDR3 is built from 18 residues. The germline V gene encodes CDR1 KGHDR and CDR2 SFDVKD. Trimming cost V 3 bases and J 3 bases; bases outside gene matches: 12. The CDR3: CATSDPAGTGLGTDTQYF. The CDR3 nucleotides are TGTGCCACCAGTGATCCGGCCGGGACAGGGTTGGGGACAGATACGCAGTATTTT.

This clone was counted between two and nine times. The chain recombines TRBV19 with TRBJ1-1; TRBD1 might be the D (5 bases). The CDR3 extends over 14 amino acids. Looked up from germline, CDR1 is LNHDA and CDR2 is SQIVND (reference sequence). The ends were cut back, 4 bases at V and 0 bases at J, with 9 bases in the middle. CDR3 sequence reads: CASSTGQLNTEAFF. CDR3 in DNA: TGTGCCAGTAGTACCGGACAACTGAACACTGAAGCTTTCTTT.

V usage is TRBV1 and J usage is TRBJ1-5; the DNA was not compared with TRBD1, the D call given in the table. TRBV1 is described as a pseudogene. The CDR3 loop spans 14 amino acids. In DNA, the CDR3 is TGCACCAGCAGCCAAGGAAGGGGCAGGCAGCCCCAGCATTTT. Protein: CTSSQGRGRQPQHF.

The V and J genes are TRBV6-1 and TRBJ2-1, with D perhaps TRBD1 (8 bases). Germline CDR1 is MNHNS and CDR2 is SASEGT. The CDR3 is 18 amino acids. Trimming stripped 2 bases from V and 5 bases from J, with 22 bases between. Here the CDR3 DNA reads TGTGCCAGCAGTGAATCAAAAAGCGGGGACAGGCGCCACAATGAGCAGTTCTTC. This sequence encodes CASSESKSGDRRHNEQFF.

The J gene is TRBJ2-3, the V gene TRBV11-3, with D perhaps TRBD2 (5 bases). Germline V gene lookup returns CDR1 SGHNT and CDR2 YENEEA. The V gene lost 3 bases and the J gene lost 7 bases, with 11 bases spanning the gap. This CDR3 is 13 amino acids long. In nucleotides, the CDR3 is TGTGCCAGCAGCTTTGCGGGTGCGCATACGCAGTATTTT. This encodes CASSFAGAHTQYF.

The rearrangement uses TRBV6-5 and TRBJ1-5, with 7 bases lining up with TRBD1. Trimming at V came to 5 bases and at J to 5 bases, leaving 6 bases not matched to a gene. This CDR3 spans 14 amino acids. The germline V gene has CDR1 MNHEY and CDR2 SVGAGI. The CDR3 sequence: CASSTTGTHQPQHF. The DNA of the CDR3 is TGTGCCAGCAGTACGACAGGGACCCATCAGCCCCAGCATTTT.

There are a few counts of this clone. The chain has TRBV7-9 and TRBJ2-7; D is possibly TRBD2 (5 bases). This CDR3 is 13 amino acids long. V shed 6 bases and J shed 5 bases, with 14 bases lying between them. From germline, CDR1 is SEHNR and CDR2 FQNEAQ (reference sequence). CDR3 DNA sequence: TGTGCCAGCAGTCGCACCAAGGGAGACGAGCAGTACTTC. Translation: CASSRTKGDEQYF.

V gene TRBV27 combines with J gene TRBJ1-1, with D perhaps matching TRBD1 (6 bases). CDR3 length equals 14 residues. V was trimmed by 2 bases and J by 5 bases, leaving 12 bases between them. Germline assignment: CDR1 MNHEY and CDR2 SMNVEV (reference sequence). This CDR3 reads CASSLSGGWTEAFF. In nucleotides, the CDR3 is TGTGCCAGCAGTTTAAGCGGGGGCTGGACTGAAGCTTTCTTT.

In this sample, this clone turned up once. CDR3: CASSLGDRGSNEKLFF. The CDR3 DNA follows: TGTGCCAGCAGCTTGGGTGACAGGGGGTCTAATGAAAAACTGTTTTTT. The chain recombines TRBV7-9 with TRBJ1-4, with 9 bases fitting TRBD1. The CDR3 spans 16 residues. Trimming took 3 bases from V and 3 from J; bases not matched to a gene: 5. Germline V gene lookup returns CDR1 SEHNR and CDR2 FQNEAQ (reference sequence).

This rearrangement joins TRBV25-1 to TRBJ2-7, with D maybe TRBD2 (7 bases). This CDR3 contains 13 residues. Germline V gene sequence: CDR1 MGHDK, CDR2 SYGVNS. Trimming cost V 3 bases and J 5 bases, with 11 bases left between them. The CDR3 is CASSEWGGDEQYF. CDR3 coding DNA: TGTGCCAGCAGTGAGTGGGGGGGCGACGAGCAGTACTTC.

The chain uses TRBV6-5 and TRBJ1-5; D perhaps matches TRBD1 (5 bases). Trimming stripped 0 bases from V and 6 bases from J, with 9 bases between. The length of the CDR3 is 14 residues. The germline V gene has CDR1 MNHEY and CDR2 SVGAGI. The CDR3 protein is CASSYSGGTQPQHF. The CDR3 DNA reads as TGTGCCAGCAGTTACTCGGGGGGAACTCAGCCCCAGCATTTT.

This chain uses TRBV9 with TRBJ2-3, with D perhaps matching TRBD2 (5 bases). With 3 bases removed from V and 0 bases from J, the gap between germline ends came to 11 bases. The germline V gene has CDR1 SGDLS and CDR2 YYNGEE. The CDR3 spans 15 residues. This CDR3 reads CASSGRLHSTDTQYF. The CDR3 DNA reads as TGTGCCAGCAGCGGGAGACTACATAGCACAGATACGCAGTATTTT.

This clone came up once. The V and J genes are TRBV28 and TRBJ1-6; no firm D call. Trimming took 5 bases from V and 9 from J, leaving 14 bases between them. From germline, CDR1 is MDHEN and CDR2 SYDVKM. The CDR3 contains 14 residues. Here the CDR3 reads CASSAWSGGSPLHF. The CDR3 nucleotides read TGTGCCAGCAGTGCGTGGTCGGGTGGTTCACCCCTCCACTTT.

The chain carries TRBV27 and TRBJ1-6, with 7 nucleotides matching TRBD1. V dropped 5 bases and J dropped 3; count of bases not matched to a gene: 13. This CDR3 has 18 amino acids. CDR1 MNHEY and CDR2 SMNVEV come from the germline V gene (reference sequence). DNA of the CDR3: TGTGCCAGCAGTCTCCTCCACACAGGGGCCGACTATAATTCACCCCTCCACTTT. This encodes CASSLLHTGADYNSPLHF.

The rearrangement joins TRBV4-2 to TRBJ2-7; maybe TRBD1 (6 bases). This CDR3 has 15 residues. V lost 4 bases and J lost 0, with 13 bases in between. Per the germline V gene, CDR1 is LGHNA and CDR2 is YNFKEQ. CDR3 nucleotide sequence: TGTGCCAGCAGCCGCCTCGGACAGAGCTCCTACGAGCAGTACTTC. As protein: CASSRLGQSSYEQYF.